What follows are 15 T cell receptor beta chains derived from one specimen sequenced in a study of T cells after yellow fever vaccination. TCRdb ran MiXCR on the 5' RACE reads and lists one entry per CDR3 protein. The sample shows some 550,000 distinct CDR3 sequences, 19% of them seen only once. The starting material was PBMCs, obtained 15 days after the yellow fever booster vaccination. The source of these receptors is a man aged 30 to 45 who received the YFV17D yellow fever vaccine.

This clonotype was counted a few times. This rearrangement joins TRBV7-9 to TRBJ2-1; D is uncertain. Trimming shortened V by 0 bases and J by 7 bases, and 7 bases separated the two germline ends. CDR1 is SEHNR and CDR2 is FQNEAQ in the germline V gene (reference sequence). The CDR3 is 13 amino acids. This CDR3 reads CASSLAVPNEQFF. The CDR3 DNA sequence: TGTGCCAGCAGCTTAGCTGTCCCAAATGAGCAGTTCTTC. Full variable domain (rest looked up from reference TRBV7-9 and TRBJ2-1): DTGVSQNPRHKITKRGQNVTFRCDPISEHNRLYWYRQTLGQGPEFLTYFQNEAQLEKSRLLSDRFSAERPKGSFSTLEIQRTEQGDSAMYLCASSLAVPNEQFFGPGTRLTVL.

V is TRBV5-1 and J is TRBJ2-7; TRBD1 matches 10 bases. Germline CDR1 and CDR2: SGHRS and YFSETQ. The CDR3 covers 15 residues. V lost 4 bases and J lost 4; bases outside the gene matches: 8. CDR3: CASSPGQGVMYEQYF. The CDR3 DNA reads as TGCGCCAGCAGCCCCGGACAGGGGGTAATGTACGAGCAGTACTTC.

V usage is TRBV29-1 and J usage is TRBJ2-5, with D unclear. Germline loops: CDR1 SQVTM, CDR2 ANQGSEA. The CDR3 consists of 13 residues. V was cut by 3 bases and J by 0 bases, with 8 bases left in between. In nucleotides, the CDR3 is TGCAGCGTTGACACAAGGTACCAAGAGACCCAGTACTTC. Translated, it gives CSVDTRYQETQYF.

The chain carries TRBV6-1 and TRBJ2-7; a weak D match, TRBD1 (7 bases). Per the germline V gene, CDR1 is MNHNS and CDR2 is SASEGT. The CDR3 covers 13 residues. Trimming left V 6 bases short and J 5 bases short, with 14 bases between. DNA for the CDR3: TGTGCCAGCAGCTTCAGGGGGAGGAACGAGCAGTACTTC. Its protein is CASSFRGRNEQYF.

This clonotype was counted a few times. The rearrangement joins TRBV4-2 to TRBJ2-7, with 10 bases that match TRBD2. Losses at the gene ends were 4 bases for V and 1 base for J; bases not matched to a gene: 16. CDR1 and CDR2 (germline): LGHNA, YNFKEQ. The CDR3 runs 19 residues. CDR3 sequence: CASSPRGVAGGVWSYEQYF. The CDR3 region has the DNA TGTGCCAGCAGCCCTCGGGGGGTAGCGGGAGGAGTTTGGTCCTACGAGCAGTACTTC.

The chain links TRBV7-6 to TRBJ1-2, with 9 bases aligning to TRBD1. V gave up 4 bases and J gave up 3 bases; unmatched junction bases: 6. From germline, CDR1 is SGHVS and CDR2 FNYEAQ. The CDR3 has 15 residues. The CDR3 DNA reads as TGTGCCAGCAGCTCGCCGGACAGGGGCTACTATGGCTACACCTTC. Its translation: CASSSPDRGYYGYTF.

The chain joins TRBV20-1 to TRBJ2-1; D unclear. The length of the CDR3 is 12 residues. Deletions cut 5 bases from V and 9 bases from J, with 14 bases between. Germline CDR1 and CDR2: DFQATT and SNEGSKA (reference sequence). In DNA, the CDR3 is TGCAGTGCTCGACCCCCTTTGGGTGAGCAGTTCTTC. Its protein product is CSARPPLGEQFF.

A few counts support this clonotype. This chain connects TRBV4-3 to TRBJ2-6; TRBD2 matches at 7 bases. Trimming at V came to 3 bases and at J to 3 bases, leaving 5 bases not matched to a gene. The germline gives CDR1 LGHNA, CDR2 YSLEER. The CDR3 sequence is 16 residues long. CDR3 sequence (DNA): TGCGCCAGCAGCCACGCGCGGGGGAGTGGGGCCAACGTCCTGACTTTC. Amino acid sequence: CASSHARGSGANVLTF.

The rearrangement joins TRBV3-1 to TRBJ2-5, with D unresolved. The germline V and J ends were trimmed by 0 bases and 5 bases, with 13 bases remaining between them. This CDR3 contains 15 residues. Germline V gives CDR1 LGHDT, CDR2 YNNKEL (reference sequence). The chain's CDR3 is CASSQDLDGFETQYF. The CDR3 DNA reads as TGTGCCAGCAGCCAAGATCTGGACGGGTTTGAGACCCAGTACTTC.

This sequence joins TRBV5-1 and TRBJ2-1; D might be TRBD2 (5 bases). V lost 3 bases and J 0 bases, leaving 10 bases between the germline ends. Germline-derived CDR1 and CDR2 are SGHRS and YFSETQ. The CDR3 is 15 residues long. As DNA, the CDR3 is TGCGCCAGCAGCTCCTCGGCGGGCTCCTACAATGAGCAGTTCTTC. Translation: CASSSSAGSYNEQFF.

This clonotype was observed many times. This CDR3 is CASSQDRGYEQYF. The CDR3 nucleotides read TGCGCCAGCAGCCAGGACAGGGGGTACGAGCAGTACTTC. This chain joins TRBV4-3 and TRBJ2-7; 10 bases line up with TRBD1. CDR1 LGHNA and CDR2 YSLEER come from the germline V gene. V shed 3 bases, J shed 4 bases, and the junction held 0 bases outside the gene matches. The CDR3 has 13 amino acids.

The chain recombines TRBV29-1 with TRBJ2-5; either TRBD1 or TRBD2 may supply D (5 bases each). The CDR3 is made up of 13 amino acids. Germline values: CDR1 SQVTM, CDR2 ANQGSEA. V was shortened by 7 bases and J by 5 bases, with 17 bases between the two germline ends. Written as DNA, the CDR3 is TGCAGCGGTGCCGGGGCCCTGGGGGAGACCCAGTACTTC. This sequence encodes CSGAGALGETQYF.

J is TRBJ2-7 and V is TRBV30, with 12 bases aligning to TRBD1. J was trimmed by 6 bases and V by 5 bases; bases with no gene match: 5. Germline CDR1 is GTSNPN and CDR2 is SVGIG (reference sequence). The CDR3 extends over 13 amino acids. CDR3 nucleotide sequence: TGTGCCTGGGACCGGGACAGGGGGCTCGAGCAGTACTTC. Its translation: CAWDRDRGLEQYF. Complete variable domain (other parts from reference TRBV30 and TRBJ2-7): SQTIHQWPATLVQPVGSPLSLECTVEGTSNPNLYWYRQAAGRGLQLLFYSVGIGQISSEVPQNLSASRPQDRQFILSSKKLLLSDSGFYLCAWDRDRGLEQYFGPGTRLTVT.

V is TRBV28 and J is TRBJ2-3; TRBD1 is a possible D gene (5 bases). In germline, CDR1 is MDHEN, CDR2 SYDVKM. This CDR3 has 13 amino acids. V was shortened by 5 bases and J by 2 bases, with 8 bases between the two germline ends. The CDR3 sequence: CASSRGNTDTQYF. The CDR3 DNA sequence: TGTGCCAGCAGTAGGGGAAACACAGATACGCAGTATTTT.

V usage is TRBV19 and J usage is TRBJ2-2; TRBD2 aligns across 7 bases. Per the germline V gene, CDR1 is LNHDA and CDR2 is SQIVND (reference sequence). The CDR3 consists of 19 residues. J lost 3 bases, V lost 7 bases, and 20 bases had no gene match. In nucleotides, the CDR3 is TGTGCCAGTATAACATCGCTGGGGAGGGCTAGCGGAGACACCGGGGAGCTGTTTTTT. This translates into CASITSLGRASGDTGELFF.